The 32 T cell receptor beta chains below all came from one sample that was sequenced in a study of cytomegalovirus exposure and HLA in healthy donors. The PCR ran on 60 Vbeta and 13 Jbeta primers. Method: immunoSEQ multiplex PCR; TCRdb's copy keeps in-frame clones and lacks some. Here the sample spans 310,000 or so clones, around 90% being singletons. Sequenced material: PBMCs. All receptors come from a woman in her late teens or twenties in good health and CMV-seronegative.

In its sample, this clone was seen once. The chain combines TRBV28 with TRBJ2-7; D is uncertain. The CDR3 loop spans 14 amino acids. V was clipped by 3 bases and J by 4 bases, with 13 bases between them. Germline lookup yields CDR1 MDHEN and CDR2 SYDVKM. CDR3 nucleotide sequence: TGTGCCAGCAGTTTTTTTCTCACGCGGTACGAGCAGTACTTC. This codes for CASSFFLTRYEQYF.

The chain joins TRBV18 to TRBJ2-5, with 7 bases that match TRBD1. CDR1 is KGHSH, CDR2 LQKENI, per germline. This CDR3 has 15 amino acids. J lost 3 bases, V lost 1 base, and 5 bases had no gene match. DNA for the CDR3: TGTGCCAGCTCACCACTCTGGACAGGAAAAGAGACCCAGTACTTC. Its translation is CASSPLWTGKETQYF.

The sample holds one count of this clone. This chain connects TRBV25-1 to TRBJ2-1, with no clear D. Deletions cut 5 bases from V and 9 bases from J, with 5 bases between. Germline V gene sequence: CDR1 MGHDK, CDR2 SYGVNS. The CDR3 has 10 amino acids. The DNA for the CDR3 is TGTGCCAGCAGTCTATGTGAGCAGTTCTTC. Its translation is CASSLCEQFF.

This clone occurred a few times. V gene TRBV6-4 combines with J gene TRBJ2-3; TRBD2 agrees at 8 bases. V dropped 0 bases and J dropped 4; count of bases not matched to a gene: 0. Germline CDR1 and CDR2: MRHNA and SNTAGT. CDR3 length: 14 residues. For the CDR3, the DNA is TGTGCCAGCAGTGACTCTAGCGGGGCAGATACGCAGTATTTT. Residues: CASSDSSGADTQYF.

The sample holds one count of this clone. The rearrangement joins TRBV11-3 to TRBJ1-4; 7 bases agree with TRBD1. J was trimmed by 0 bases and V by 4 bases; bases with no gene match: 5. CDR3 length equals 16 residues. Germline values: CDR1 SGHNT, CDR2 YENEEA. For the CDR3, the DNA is TGTGCCAGCAGCTGGAGACAGGGATCAACTAATGAAAAACTGTTTTTT. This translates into CASSWRQGSTNEKLFF. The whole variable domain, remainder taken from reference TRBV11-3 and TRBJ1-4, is EAGVVQSPRYKIIEKKQPVAFWCNPISGHNTLYWYLQNLGQGPELLIRYENEEAVDDSQLPKDRFSAERLKGVDSTLKIQPAELGDSAVYLCASSWRQGSTNEKLFFGSGTQLSVL.

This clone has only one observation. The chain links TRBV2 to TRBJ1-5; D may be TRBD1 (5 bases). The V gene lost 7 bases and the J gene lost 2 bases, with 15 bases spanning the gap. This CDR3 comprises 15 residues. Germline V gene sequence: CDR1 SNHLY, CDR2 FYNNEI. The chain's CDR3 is CASTQNGGGNQPQHF. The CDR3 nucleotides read TGTGCCAGCACCCAGAACGGGGGAGGCAATCAGCCCCAGCATTTT. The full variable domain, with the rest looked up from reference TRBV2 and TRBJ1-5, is EPEVTQTPSHQVTQMGQEVILRCVPISNHLYFYWYRQILGQKVEFLVSFYNNEISEKSEIFDDQFSVERPDGSNFTLKIRSTKLEDSAMYFCASTQNGGGNQPQHFGDGTRLSIL.

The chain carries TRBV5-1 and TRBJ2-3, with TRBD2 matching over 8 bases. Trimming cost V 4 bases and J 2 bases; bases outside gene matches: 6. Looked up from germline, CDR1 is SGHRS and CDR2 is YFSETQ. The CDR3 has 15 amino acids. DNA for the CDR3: TGCGCCAGCAGCCCTACGGGACTAGACACAGATACGCAGTATTTT. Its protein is CASSPTGLDTDTQYF. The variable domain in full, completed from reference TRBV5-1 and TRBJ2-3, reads KAGVTQTPRYLIKTRGQQVTLSCSPISGHRSVSWYQQTPGQGLQFLFEYFSETQRNKGNFPGRFSGRQFSNSRSEMNVSTLELGDSALYLCASSPTGLDTDTQYFGPGTRLTVL.

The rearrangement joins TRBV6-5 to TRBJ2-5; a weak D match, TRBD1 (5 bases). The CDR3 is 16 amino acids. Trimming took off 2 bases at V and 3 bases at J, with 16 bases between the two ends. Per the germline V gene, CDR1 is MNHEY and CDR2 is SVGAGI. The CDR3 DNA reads TGTGCCAGCAGTTACGGCTCGGACAAACTGAAAGAGACCCAGTACTTC. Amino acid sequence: CASSYGSDKLKETQYF.

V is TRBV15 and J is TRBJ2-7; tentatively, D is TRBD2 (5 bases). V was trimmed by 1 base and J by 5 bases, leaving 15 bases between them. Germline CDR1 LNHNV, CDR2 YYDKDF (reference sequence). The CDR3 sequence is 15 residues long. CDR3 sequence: CATSRVATAANEQYF. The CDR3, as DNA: TGTGCCACCAGCAGAGTGGCTACAGCGGCCAACGAGCAGTACTTC.

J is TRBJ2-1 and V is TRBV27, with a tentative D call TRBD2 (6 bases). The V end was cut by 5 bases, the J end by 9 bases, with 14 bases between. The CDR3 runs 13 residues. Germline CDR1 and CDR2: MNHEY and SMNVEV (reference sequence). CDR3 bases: TGTGCCAGCAGTCAGACTAGTAGTAGTGAGCAGTTCTTC. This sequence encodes CASSQTSSSEQFF.

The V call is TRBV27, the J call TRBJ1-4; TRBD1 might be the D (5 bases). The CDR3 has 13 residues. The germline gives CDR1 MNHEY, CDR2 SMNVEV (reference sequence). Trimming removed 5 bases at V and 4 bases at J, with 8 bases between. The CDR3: CASSQGFNEKLFF. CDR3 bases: TGTGCCAGCAGTCAGGGTTTTAATGAAAAACTGTTTTTT.

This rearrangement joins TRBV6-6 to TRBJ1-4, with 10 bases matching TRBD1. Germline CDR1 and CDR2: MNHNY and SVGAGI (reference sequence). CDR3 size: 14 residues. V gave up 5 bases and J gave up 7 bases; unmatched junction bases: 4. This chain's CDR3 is CASSAGTGVEKLFF. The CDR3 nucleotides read TGTGCCAGCAGTGCGGGGACAGGGGTTGAAAAACTGTTTTTT.

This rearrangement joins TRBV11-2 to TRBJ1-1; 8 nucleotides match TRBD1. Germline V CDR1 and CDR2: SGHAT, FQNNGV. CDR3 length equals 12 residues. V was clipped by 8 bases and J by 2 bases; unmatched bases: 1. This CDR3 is CASGTGNTEAFF. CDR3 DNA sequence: TGTGCCAGCGGGACAGGAAACACTGAAGCTTTCTTT.

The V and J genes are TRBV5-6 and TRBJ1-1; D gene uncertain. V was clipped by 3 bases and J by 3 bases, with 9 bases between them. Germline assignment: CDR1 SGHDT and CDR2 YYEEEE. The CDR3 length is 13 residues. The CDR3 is CASSSPGDTEAFF. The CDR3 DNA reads TGTGCCAGCAGCTCGCCCGGGGACACTGAAGCTTTCTTT.

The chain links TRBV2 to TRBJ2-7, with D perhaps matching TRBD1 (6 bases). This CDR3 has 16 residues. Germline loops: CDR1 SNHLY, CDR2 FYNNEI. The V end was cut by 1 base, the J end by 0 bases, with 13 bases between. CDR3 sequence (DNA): TGTGCCAGCAGTGAAGGGCCCGGGACACTCTCCTACGAGCAGTACTTC. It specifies CASSEGPGTLSYEQYF.

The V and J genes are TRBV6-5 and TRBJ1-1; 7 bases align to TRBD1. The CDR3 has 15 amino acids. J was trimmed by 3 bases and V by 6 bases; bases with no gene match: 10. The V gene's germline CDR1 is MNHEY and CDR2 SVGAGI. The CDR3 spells CASRLQTGRDTEAFF. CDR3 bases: TGTGCCAGCAGGCTCCAGACAGGGAGAGACACTGAAGCTTTCTTT.

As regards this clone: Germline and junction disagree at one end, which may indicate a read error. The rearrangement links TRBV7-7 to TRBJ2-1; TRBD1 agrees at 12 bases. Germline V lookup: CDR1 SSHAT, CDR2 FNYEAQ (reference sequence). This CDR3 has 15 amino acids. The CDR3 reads CASSPTGTGGTEQFF. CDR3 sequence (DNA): TGTGCTAGCAGCCCCACCGGGACAGGGGGCACTGAGCAGTTCTTC.

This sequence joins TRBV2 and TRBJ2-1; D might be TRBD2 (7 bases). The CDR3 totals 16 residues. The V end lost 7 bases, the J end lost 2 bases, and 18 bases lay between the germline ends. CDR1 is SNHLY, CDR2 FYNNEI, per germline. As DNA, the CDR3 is TGTGCCAGCAAGGCGGGGGCGGGCCCCGCCTACAATGAGCAGTTCTTC. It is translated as CASKAGAGPAYNEQFF. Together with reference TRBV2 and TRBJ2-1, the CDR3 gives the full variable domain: EPEVTQTPSHQVTQMGQEVILRCVPISNHLYFYWYRQILGQKVEFLVSFYNNEISEKSEIFDDQFSVERPDGSNFTLKIRSTKLEDSAMYFCASKAGAGPAYNEQFFGPGTRLTVL.

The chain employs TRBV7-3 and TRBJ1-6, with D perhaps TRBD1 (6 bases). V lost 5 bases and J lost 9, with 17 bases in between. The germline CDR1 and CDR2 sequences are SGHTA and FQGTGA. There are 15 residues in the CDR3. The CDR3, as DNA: TGTGCCAGCAGCGCGAACAGGGATTTCGCTTCACCCCTCCACTTT. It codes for CASSANRDFASPLHF.

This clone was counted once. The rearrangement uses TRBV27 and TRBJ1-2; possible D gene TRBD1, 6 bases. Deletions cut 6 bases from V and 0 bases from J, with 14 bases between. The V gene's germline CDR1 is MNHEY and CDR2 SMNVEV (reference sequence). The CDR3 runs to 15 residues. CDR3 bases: TGTGCCAGCAGACCATCAGGGGCAACTAACTATGGCTACACCTTC. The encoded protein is CASRPSGATNYGYTF.

For the CDR3, the DNA is TGTGCCAGCAGTCCGCGGGAAGGGAGAATTATCTACAATGAGCAGTTCTTC. Translation: CASSPREGRIIYNEQFF. The V call is TRBV5-4, the J call TRBJ2-1, with D perhaps TRBD2 (6 bases). V lost 5 bases and J 3 bases, leaving 21 bases between the germline ends. Germline V gene sequence: CDR1 SGHNT, CDR2 YYREEE (reference sequence). The length of the CDR3 is 17 residues. Based on the CDR3 plus reference TRBV5-4 and TRBJ2-1, the full variable domain is ETGVTQSPTHLIKTRGQQVTLRCSSQSGHNTVSWYQQALGQGPQFIFQYYREEENGRGNFPPRFSGLQFPNYSSELNVNALELDDSALYLCASSPREGRIIYNEQFFGPGTRLTVL.

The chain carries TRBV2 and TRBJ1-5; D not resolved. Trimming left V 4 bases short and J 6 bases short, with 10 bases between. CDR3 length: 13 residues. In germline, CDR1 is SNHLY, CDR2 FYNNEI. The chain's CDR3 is CASSGEGTQPQHF. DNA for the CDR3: TGTGCCAGCAGTGGGGAGGGTACTCAGCCCCAGCATTTT.

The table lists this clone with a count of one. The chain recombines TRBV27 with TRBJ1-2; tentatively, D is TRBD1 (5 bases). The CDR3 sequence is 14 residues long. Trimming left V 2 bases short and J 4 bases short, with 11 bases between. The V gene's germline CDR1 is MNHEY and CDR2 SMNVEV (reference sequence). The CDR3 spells CASSLVGGVYGYTF. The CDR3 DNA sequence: TGTGCCAGCAGTTTAGTGGGGGGAGTCTATGGCTACACCTTC.

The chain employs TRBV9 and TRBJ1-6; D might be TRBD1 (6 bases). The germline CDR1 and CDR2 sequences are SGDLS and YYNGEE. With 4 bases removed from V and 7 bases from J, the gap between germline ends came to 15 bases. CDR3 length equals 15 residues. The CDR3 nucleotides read TGTGCCAGCAGCATAAGACAGGATGGCAATTCACCCCTCCACTTT. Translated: CASSIRQDGNSPLHF.

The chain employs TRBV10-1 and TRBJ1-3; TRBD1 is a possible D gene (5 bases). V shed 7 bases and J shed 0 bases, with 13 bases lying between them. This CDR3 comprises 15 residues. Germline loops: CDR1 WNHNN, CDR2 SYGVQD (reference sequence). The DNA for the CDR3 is TGCGCCAGCACTCCGGACACAACCTCTGGAAACACCATATATTTT. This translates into CASTPDTTSGNTIYF.

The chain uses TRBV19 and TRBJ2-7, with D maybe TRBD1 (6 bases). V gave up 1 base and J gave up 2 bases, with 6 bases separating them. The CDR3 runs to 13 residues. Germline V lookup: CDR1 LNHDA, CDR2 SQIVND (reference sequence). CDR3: CASSIGQAYEQYF. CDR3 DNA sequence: TGTGCCAGTAGTATAGGACAGGCCTACGAGCAGTACTTC.

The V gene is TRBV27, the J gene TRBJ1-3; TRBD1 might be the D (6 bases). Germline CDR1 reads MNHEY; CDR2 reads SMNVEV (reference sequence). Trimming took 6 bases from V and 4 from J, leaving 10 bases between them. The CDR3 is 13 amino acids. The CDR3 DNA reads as TGTGCCAGCAGGACAGGTTCGGGAAACACCATATATTTT. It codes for CASRTGSGNTIYF.

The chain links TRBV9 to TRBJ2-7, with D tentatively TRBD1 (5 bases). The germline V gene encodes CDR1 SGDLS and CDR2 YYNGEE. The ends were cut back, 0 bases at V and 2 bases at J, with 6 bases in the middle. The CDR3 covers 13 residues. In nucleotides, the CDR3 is TGTGCCAGCAGCGTAGGGGGCCCCTACGAGCAGTACTTC. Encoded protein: CASSVGGPYEQYF.

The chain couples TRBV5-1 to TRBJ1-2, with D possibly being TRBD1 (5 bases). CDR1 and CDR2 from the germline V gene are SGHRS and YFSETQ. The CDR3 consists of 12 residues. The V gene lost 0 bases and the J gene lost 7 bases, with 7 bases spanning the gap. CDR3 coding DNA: TGCGCCAGCAGCTTGGAAGGGGCTGGCTACACCTTC. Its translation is CASSLEGAGYTF. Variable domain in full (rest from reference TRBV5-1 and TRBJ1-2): KAGVTQTPRYLIKTRGQQVTLSCSPISGHRSVSWYQQTPGQGLQFLFEYFSETQRNKGNFPGRFSGRQFSNSRSEMNVSTLELGDSALYLCASSLEGAGYTFGSGTRLTVV.

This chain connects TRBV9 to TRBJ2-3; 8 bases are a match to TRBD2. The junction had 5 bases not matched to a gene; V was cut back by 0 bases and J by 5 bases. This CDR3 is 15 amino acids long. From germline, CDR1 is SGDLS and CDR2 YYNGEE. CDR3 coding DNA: TGTGCCAGCAGCGTAGGCGGACTAGCATTAGATACGCAGTATTTT. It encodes CASSVGGLALDTQYF. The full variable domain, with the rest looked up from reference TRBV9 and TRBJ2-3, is DSGVTQTPKHLITATGQRVTLRCSPRSGDLSVYWYQQSLDQGLQFLIQYYNGEERAKGNILERFSAQQFPDLHSELNLSSLELGDSALYFCASSVGGLALDTQYFGPGTRLTVL.

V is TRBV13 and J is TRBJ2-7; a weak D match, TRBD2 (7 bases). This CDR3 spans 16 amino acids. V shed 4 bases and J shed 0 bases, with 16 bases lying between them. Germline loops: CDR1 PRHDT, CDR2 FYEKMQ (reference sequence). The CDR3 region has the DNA TGTGCCAGCAGCTCGAGTCCAGGGGAGGGCTCCTACGAGCAGTACTTC. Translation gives CASSSSPGEGSYEQYF.

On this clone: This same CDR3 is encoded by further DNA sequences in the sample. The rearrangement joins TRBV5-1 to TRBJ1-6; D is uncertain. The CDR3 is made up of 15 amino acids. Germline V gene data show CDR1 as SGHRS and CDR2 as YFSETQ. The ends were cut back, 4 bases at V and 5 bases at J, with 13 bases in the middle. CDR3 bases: TGCGCCAGCAGCCCGTATACCTCTAATAATTCACCCCTCCACTTT. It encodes CASSPYTSNNSPLHF.